This TCR beta chain is drawn from a study of T-cell memory formation after mild COVID-19. TCRdb re-analysed the 5' RACE reads in MiXCR, keeping a single row per CDR3 protein. The sample carries 450,000 to 700,000 distinct CDR3 sequences, more than 15% recorded once. This clonotype was detected a few times. V was trimmed by 4 bases and J by 0 bases, leaving 13 bases between them. Germline V gene data show CDR1 as SGHVS and CDR2 as FNYEAQ. The CDR3 contains 15 residues. This TCR was sampled from an adult woman who had mild COVID-19 (a few samples of this study predate the infection). Cell type and time point are not known. Sequences were obtained from PBMCs or a T cell subset sorted from them (not recorded which). The chain is built from TRBV7-6 and TRBJ2-7; D gene uncertain. The DNA for the CDR3 is TGTGCCAGCAGCTCCTACCGAGGCGCCTCCTACGAGCAGTACTTC. As protein: CASSSYRGASYEQYF.